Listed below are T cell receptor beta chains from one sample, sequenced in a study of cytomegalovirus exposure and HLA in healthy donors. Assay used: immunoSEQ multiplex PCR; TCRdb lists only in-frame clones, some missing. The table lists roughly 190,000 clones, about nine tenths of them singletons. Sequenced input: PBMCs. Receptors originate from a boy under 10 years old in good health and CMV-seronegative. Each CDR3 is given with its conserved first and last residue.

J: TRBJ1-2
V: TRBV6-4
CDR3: CASKETGFGDYGYTF

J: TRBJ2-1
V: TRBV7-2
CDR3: CASSQGVYNEQFF

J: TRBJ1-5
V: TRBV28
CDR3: CASRTWTGGAGQPQHF

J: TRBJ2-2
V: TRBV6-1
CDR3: CASSHTSSPGELFF

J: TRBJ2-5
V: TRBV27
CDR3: CASSQILGGSETQYF

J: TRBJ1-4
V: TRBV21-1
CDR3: CASSSRDRINEKLFF

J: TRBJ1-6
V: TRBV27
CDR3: CASSLSPGRGESPLHF

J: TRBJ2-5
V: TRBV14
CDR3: CASSQERGRAFETQYF

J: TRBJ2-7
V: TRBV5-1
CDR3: CASSWMTSDLSSYEQYF

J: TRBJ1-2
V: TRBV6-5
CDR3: CATTSTGINGYTF

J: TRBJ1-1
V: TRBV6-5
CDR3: CASSYSGAHRTEAFF

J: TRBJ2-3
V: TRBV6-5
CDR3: CASSLQVQNTDTQYF

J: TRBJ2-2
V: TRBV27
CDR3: CASSFRQGVRELFF

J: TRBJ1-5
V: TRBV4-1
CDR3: CASSQTGSNQPQHF

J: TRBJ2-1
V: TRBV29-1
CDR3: CSVVVGGGRHEQFF

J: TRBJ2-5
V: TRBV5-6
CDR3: CASSLLGGGEPQETQYF

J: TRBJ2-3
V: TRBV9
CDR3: CASSPLRRGFGDTQYF

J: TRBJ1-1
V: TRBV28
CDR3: CASSFSRAEVFF

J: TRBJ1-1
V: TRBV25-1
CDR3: CASSVIQGTEAFF

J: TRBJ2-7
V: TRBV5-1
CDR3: CASSPPASGRGTYEQYF

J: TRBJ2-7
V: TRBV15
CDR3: CATSRDQASLSYEQYF

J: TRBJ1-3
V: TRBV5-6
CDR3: CASSLLQGTGNTIYF

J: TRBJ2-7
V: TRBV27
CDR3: CASSIGQGTTYEQYF

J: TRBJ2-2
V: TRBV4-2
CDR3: CASSQGKGQGRTGELFF

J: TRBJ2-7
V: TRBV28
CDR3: CASSFLQGAYEQYF

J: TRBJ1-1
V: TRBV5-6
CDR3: CASSLSAGEAFF

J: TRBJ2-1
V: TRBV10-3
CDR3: CAISGLGSGPDNEQFF

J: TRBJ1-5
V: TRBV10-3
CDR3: CAISAGEGSSQPQHF

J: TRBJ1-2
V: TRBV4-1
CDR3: CASSSPRDRPYGYTF

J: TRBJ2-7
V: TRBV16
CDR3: CASTRPGISYEQYF

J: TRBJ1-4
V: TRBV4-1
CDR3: CASSRRQGEDEKLFF

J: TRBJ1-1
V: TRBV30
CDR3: CAWTEGTEAFF

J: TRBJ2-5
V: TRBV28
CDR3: CASSPTSREGGETQYF

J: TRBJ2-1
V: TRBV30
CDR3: CAWSSAGRKQFF

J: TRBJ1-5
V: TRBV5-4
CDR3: CASSLGGGRDPHQPQHF

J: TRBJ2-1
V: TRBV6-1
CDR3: CASRGDRADHNEQFF

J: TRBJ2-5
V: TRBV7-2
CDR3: CASSLYGTGLGETQYF

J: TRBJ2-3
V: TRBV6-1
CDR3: CASRKGQYTDTQYF

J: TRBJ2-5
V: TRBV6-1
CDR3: CASSENRGKETQYF

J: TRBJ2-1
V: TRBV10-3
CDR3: CAISETSGALNEQFF

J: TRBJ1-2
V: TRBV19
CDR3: CASSFDSNYGYTF